Below, 29 T cell receptor beta chains from the same sample are listed, as sequenced in a study of cytomegalovirus exposure and HLA in healthy donors. The PCR was carried out with 60 Vbeta primers and 13 Jbeta primers. Data came from immunoSEQ multiplex PCR; TCRdb stores just in-frame clones and leaves some out. The sample records 150,000 to 200,000 clones, roughly 80% being singletons. The sample taken for sequencing was PBMCs. The receptors here all came from a woman between 25 and 40 years old in good health and CMV-seropositive.

The chain combines TRBV5-1 with TRBJ2-7, with D possibly TRBD1 on 6 matching bases. Between the trimmed V and J ends, which lost 3 bases and 5 bases, there was a span of 12 bases. The CDR3 runs to 13 residues. Germline lookup yields CDR1 SGHRS and CDR2 YFSETQ. This CDR3 reads CASSSTGFDEQYF. The CDR3, as DNA: TGCGCCAGCAGCTCGACAGGTTTCGACGAGCAGTACTTC.

Notes on this clone: One end of the junction fails to match germline, which may point to a read error. V gene TRBV4-1 combines with J gene TRBJ1-1; 7 nucleotides line up with TRBD1. The CDR3 covers 15 residues. Germline CDR1 MGHRA, CDR2 YSYEKL. The CDR3 DNA follows: TGCACCAGCAGCCACTTAGGACAGGCGAACACTGAAGCTTTCTTT. It translates to CTSSHLGQANTEAFF.

V gene TRBV28 combines with J gene TRBJ2-7; D might be TRBD2 (6 bases). The CDR3 consists of 15 residues. Looked up from germline, CDR1 is MDHEN and CDR2 is SYDVKM. V lost 5 bases to trimming and J lost 3 bases, with 17 bases between them. The CDR3 DNA sequence: TGTGCCAGCAGTCACGCCCGGGAGTTCAACTACGAGCAGTACTTC. Protein sequence: CASSHAREFNYEQYF.

The J gene is TRBJ2-1, the V gene TRBV7-2; a weak D match, TRBD1 (6 bases). Germline assignment: CDR1 SGHTA and CDR2 FQGNSA. The V gene lost 3 bases and the J gene lost 2 bases, with 11 bases spanning the gap. The CDR3 extends over 15 amino acids. The CDR3 sequence: CASSLVGAAYNEQFF. The CDR3, as DNA: TGTGCCAGCAGCTTGGTGGGGGCGGCCTACAATGAGCAGTTCTTC.

Details on this clone: This specimen includes other DNA sequences encoding the same CDR3. The V call is TRBV11-3, the J call TRBJ2-5; no definite D call. The germline V and J ends were trimmed by 1 base and 0 bases, with 6 bases remaining between them. CDR1 and CDR2 (germline): SGHNT, YENEEA. CDR3 length: 14 amino acids. The CDR3 DNA reads TGTGCCAGCAGCTTAGGAGTCGACCAAGAGACCCAGTACTTC. Its protein product is CASSLGVDQETQYF.

V is TRBV7-9 and J is TRBJ1-3; D may be TRBD1 (6 bases). Germline values: CDR1 SEHNR, CDR2 FQNEAQ (reference sequence). The V end was cut by 5 bases, the J end by 7 bases, with 9 bases between. The CDR3 is 12 amino acids. CDR3 nucleotide sequence: TGTGCCAGCAGCCCTCAGGGGAACACCATATATTTT. Its translation is CASSPQGNTIYF.

The chain has TRBV7-2 and TRBJ2-1; possibly TRBD1 for D (6 bases). Trimming stripped 5 bases from V and 10 bases from J, with 12 bases between. Germline values: CDR1 SGHTA, CDR2 FQGNSA. This CDR3 comprises 12 residues. CDR3 in amino acids: CASSPQGWEQFF. CDR3 in DNA: TGTGCCAGCAGCCCACAGGGTTGGGAGCAGTTCTTC.

This clone showed up just a few times. The genes are TRBV5-6 and TRBJ1-2; tentative D call: TRBD1 (5 bases). V was shortened by 0 bases and J by 3 bases, with 9 bases between the two germline ends. Germline assignment: CDR1 SGHDT and CDR2 YYEEEE. The CDR3 sequence is 14 residues long. The CDR3 DNA sequence: TGTGCCAGCAGCTTGGGCGGGACCCACTATGGCTACACCTTC. Protein product: CASSLGGTHYGYTF. Combining the CDR3 with reference TRBV5-6 and TRBJ1-2 gives the whole variable domain DAGVTQSPTHLIKTRGQQVTLRCSPKSGHDTVSWYQQALGQGPQFIFQYYEEEERQRGNFPDRFSGHQFPNYSSELNVNALLLGDSALYLCASSLGGTHYGYTFGSGTRLTVV.

This chain uses TRBV25-1 with TRBJ2-3; 9 bases map to TRBD1. The length of the CDR3 is 17 residues. V lost 2 bases, J lost 3 bases, and 9 bases stayed unmatched. Germline V CDR1 and CDR2: MGHDK, SYGVNS. Here the CDR3 reads CASSENSGTGRTDTQYF. CDR3 nucleotide sequence: TGTGCCAGCAGTGAAAATTCGGGGACAGGGAGAACAGATACGCAGTATTTT.

The V and J genes are TRBV6-1 and TRBJ1-2, with TRBD1 matching over 7 bases. The CDR3 loop spans 13 amino acids. J was trimmed by 4 bases and V by 5 bases; bases with no gene match: 4. CDR1 MNHNS and CDR2 SASEGT come from the germline V gene. CDR3 in amino acids: CASSLQGSYGYTF. Here the CDR3 DNA reads TGTGCCAGCAGTCTACAGGGGAGCTATGGCTACACCTTC.

The chain employs TRBV29-1 and TRBJ2-1; a weak D match, TRBD1 (7 bases). CDR1 and CDR2 (germline): SQVTM, ANQGSEA. Trimming pared 6 bases from V and 5 bases from J, leaving 17 bases between. The CDR3 length is 14 residues. In DNA, the CDR3 is TGCAGCGTCCCAGGGGGGAACAGCAACAATGAGCAGTTCTTC. Translating gives CSVPGGNSNNEQFF.

The chain uses TRBV7-9 and TRBJ2-1, with 11 bases identical to TRBD2. Germline loops: CDR1 SEHNR, CDR2 FQNEAQ (reference sequence). V was clipped by 3 bases and J by 8 bases; unmatched bases: 6. The CDR3 covers 15 residues. The CDR3 nucleotides read TGTGCCAGCAGCTTTAGCGGGGGGGCCTCCGATGAGCAGTTCTTC. Its translation is CASSFSGGASDEQFF.

V gene TRBV14 combines with J gene TRBJ1-1; tentative D call: TRBD1 (5 bases). Trimming shortened V by 4 bases and J by 8 bases, and 11 bases separated the two germline ends. The germline V gene has CDR1 SGHDN and CDR2 FVKESK. CDR3 size: 12 residues. The CDR3 is CASSPVNREAFF. The CDR3 bases are TGTGCCAGCAGCCCCGTCAACAGGGAAGCTTTCTTT.

The genes are TRBV18 and TRBJ2-5; D remains unclear. Trimming removed 3 bases at V and 1 base at J, with 12 bases between. This CDR3 comprises 15 residues. CDR1 KGHSH and CDR2 LQKENI come from the germline V gene. CDR3 bases: TGTGCCAGCTCACCCGAGAGAGTCGGCCAAGAGACCCAGTACTTC. Translating gives CASSPERVGQETQYF.

Written as DNA, the CDR3 is TGTGCCAGCACCCCACAAGTCCACCCAGGACAAGAGACCCAGTACTTC. Residues: CASTPQVHPGQETQYF. V and J are TRBV14 and TRBJ2-5; D remains ambiguous. V lost 7 bases and J 2 bases, leaving 20 bases between the germline ends. The CDR3 length is 16 residues. From germline, CDR1 is SGHDN and CDR2 FVKESK. Full variable domain (outside the CDR3, taken from reference TRBV14 and TRBJ2-5): EAGVTQFPSHSVIEKGQTVTLRCDPISGHDNLYWYRRVMGKEIKFLLHFVKESKQDESGMPNNRFLAERTGGTYSTLKVQPAELEDSGVYFCASTPQVHPGQETQYFGPGTRLLVL.

V and J are TRBV15 and TRBJ2-2; unclear D gene. CDR1 and CDR2 from the germline V gene are LNHNV and YYDKDF (reference sequence). The V end lost 0 bases, the J end lost 3 bases, and 8 bases lay between the germline ends. The CDR3 runs to 15 residues. The CDR3 DNA reads TGTGCCACCAGCAGAGAAGTAGCCTACACCGGGGAGCTGTTTTTT. It translates to CATSREVAYTGELFF.

The DNA of the CDR3 is TGTGCCAGCAGGCGAATTGGGCCGAATGAAAAACTGTTTTTT. This encodes CASRRIGPNEKLFF. V is TRBV27 and J is TRBJ1-4; no definite D call. The V and J ends lost 6 bases and 5 bases respectively, with 13 bases between them. Germline values: CDR1 MNHEY, CDR2 SMNVEV (reference sequence). The CDR3 spans 14 residues.

V gene TRBV5-1 combines with J gene TRBJ2-2, with 7 positions matching TRBD1. Germline lookup yields CDR1 SGHRS and CDR2 YFSETQ. The CDR3 covers 17 residues. J lost 4 bases, V lost 4 bases, and 13 bases had no gene match. CDR3: CASSINPGTESTGELFF. In DNA, the CDR3 is TGCGCCAGCAGCATAAACCCCGGGACAGAGAGCACCGGGGAGCTGTTTTTT.

The gene calls are TRBV4-3 and TRBJ2-7; the D is unclear. The germline gives CDR1 LGHNA, CDR2 YSLEER. This CDR3 comprises 15 residues. The V gene lost 0 bases and the J gene lost 1 base, with 10 bases spanning the gap. DNA of the CDR3: TGCGCCAGCAGCCAAGAAATTACTAAATCCTACGAGCAGTACTTC. Its protein product is CASSQEITKSYEQYF.

V and J are TRBV7-9 and TRBJ1-1, with TRBD1 matching 9 bases. V gave up 5 bases and J gave up 0 bases; unmatched junction bases: 4. The CDR3 loop spans 15 amino acids. Per germline, CDR1 SEHNR and CDR2 FQNEAQ (reference sequence). Here the CDR3 reads CASSLWTGVNTEAFF. The CDR3 DNA is TGTGCCAGCAGCCTATGGACAGGGGTGAACACTGAAGCTTTCTTT.

Only a few counts were recorded for this clone. This chain's CDR3 is CASSVGRGQGADGELFF. CDR3 nucleotides: TGTGCCAGCAGCGTTGGGAGGGGACAGGGGGCTGACGGGGAGCTGTTTTTT. This chain connects TRBV9 to TRBJ2-2; 12 positions agree with TRBD1. V shed 2 bases, J shed 7 bases, and the junction held 9 bases outside the gene matches. The CDR3 extends over 17 amino acids. Germline V gives CDR1 SGDLS, CDR2 YYNGEE.

V gene TRBV28 combines with J gene TRBJ1-1; 9 bases match TRBD1. CDR1 is MDHEN, CDR2 SYDVKM, per germline. V trimming: 7 bases; J trimming: 9 bases; junction bases outside the gene matches: 15. The CDR3 covers 15 residues. The CDR3 loop reads CASTAMGQGSSQAFF. CDR3 coding DNA: TGTGCCAGCACCGCAATGGGACAGGGTTCATCCCAAGCTTTCTTT.

The chain couples TRBV9 to TRBJ2-5; D not resolved. Germline loops: CDR1 SGDLS, CDR2 YYNGEE. Trimming took off 4 bases at V and 4 bases at J, with 14 bases between the two ends. The CDR3 loop spans 14 amino acids. CDR3 sequence (DNA): TGTGCCAGCAGCCTGTGGGCGCAGACAGAGACCCAGTACTTC. As protein: CASSLWAQTETQYF.

In nucleotides, the CDR3 is TGTGCCAGTAGTATAGGCAGGGGGCGATTCACAGATACGCAGTATTTT. It is translated as CASSIGRGRFTDTQYF. The J gene is TRBJ2-3, the V gene TRBV19, with 8 nucleotides matching TRBD1. The CDR3 spans 16 residues. In germline, CDR1 is LNHDA, CDR2 SQIVND (reference sequence). With 1 base clipped from V and 2 bases from J, the junction kept 5 bases outside the gene matches.

This clone came up once. V is TRBV5-4 and J is TRBJ1-5; D possibly corresponds to TRBD1 (6 bases). Germline V gives CDR1 SGHNT, CDR2 YYREEE (reference sequence). This CDR3 is 15 amino acids long. The germline V and J ends were trimmed by 4 bases and 2 bases, with 13 bases remaining between them. CDR3 amino acids: CASSKGGQGNQPQHF. The CDR3 nucleotides read TGTGCCAGCAGCAAGGGGGGGCAGGGCAATCAGCCCCAGCATTTT.

In its sample, this clone was seen a few times. This chain joins TRBV7-2 and TRBJ2-7, with 9 nucleotides matching TRBD1. This CDR3 region has 16 residues. The V gene's germline CDR1 is SGHTA and CDR2 FQGNSA. V lost 2 bases, J lost 2 bases, and 7 bases stayed unmatched. The CDR3 loop is CASSLRPQGAPYEQYF. The CDR3 nucleotides read TGTGCCAGCAGCTTACGACCACAGGGGGCGCCCTACGAGCAGTACTTC.

This clone appeared a single time. Here the CDR3 reads CASSLFGIPGELFF. Written as DNA, the CDR3 is TGTGCCAGCAGCTTATTCGGTATTCCCGGGGAGCTGTTTTTT. The J gene is TRBJ2-2, the V gene TRBV7-9; no definite D call. Germline CDR1 SEHNR, CDR2 FQNEAQ (reference sequence). The CDR3 sequence is 14 residues long. The V and J ends lost 2 bases and 6 bases respectively, with 10 bases between them.

The chain recombines TRBV7-8 with TRBJ2-3, with D possibly TRBD2 on 5 matching bases. There are 15 residues in the CDR3. V lost 5 bases, J lost 0 bases, and 12 bases lay in between. CDR1 and CDR2 from the germline V gene are SGHVS and FQNEAQ. CDR3 DNA sequence: TGTGCCAGCAGCCTAAGTTCGGGAAGCACAGATACGCAGTATTTT. This encodes CASSLSSGSTDTQYF. Complete variable domain (other parts from reference TRBV7-8 and TRBJ2-3): GAGVSQSPRYKVAKRGQDVALRCDPISGHVSLFWYQQALGQGPEFLTYFQNEAQLDKSGLPSDRFFAERPEGSVSTLKIQRTQQEDSAVYLCASSLSSGSTDTQYFGPGTRLTVL.

The chain is built from TRBV29-1 and TRBJ2-5, with a weak D call TRBD2 (7 bases). Germline CDR1 and CDR2: SQVTM and ANQGSEA. The CDR3 extends over 13 amino acids. CDR3 in amino acids: CTVQPGGGETQYF. The CDR3 bases are TGCACCGTCCAGCCGGGGGGCGGAGAGACCCAGTACTTC.